A single sample gave rise to the 6 T cell receptor beta chains below, sequenced in a study of T cell clones after liver transplantation. The protocol was immunoSEQ multiplex PCR, while the TCRdb copy is restricted to in-frame clones and leaves out a portion. The sample comprises tens of thousands of clones, roughly 83% of which are singletons, and 2.5% to 3% rests with the top ten. The input for sequencing was CD4+ T cells from blood, taken at the 22-month timepoint. The origin of the receptors is a human patient who received a liver transplant. The T cells may come from the graft donor.

The rearrangement links TRBV7-6 to TRBJ2-3, with TRBD2 matching 7 bases. CDR3 length: 15 residues. V dropped 5 bases and J dropped 2; count of bases not matched to a gene: 7. Germline-derived CDR1 and CDR2 are SGHVS and FNYEAQ. The CDR3 reads CASSPASGLTDTQYF. The CDR3 DNA reads as TGTGCCAGCAGCCCAGCTAGCGGTCTCACAGATACGCAGTATTTT.

CDR3 sequence (DNA): TGTGCCAGTAGTTCAGGACAGACGTGGTCCTACGAGCAGTACTTC. Translated: CASSSGQTWSYEQYF. This chain joins TRBV19 and TRBJ2-7; a weak D match, TRBD1 (6 bases). This CDR3 contains 15 residues. V lost 5 bases and J 1 base, leaving 15 bases between the germline ends. Germline-derived CDR1 and CDR2 are LNHDA and SQIVND (reference sequence).

The chain joins TRBV28 to TRBJ2-3, with TRBD1 matching 8 bases. Trimming at V came to 11 bases and at J to 0 bases, leaving 4 bases not matched to a gene. CDR3 length equals 13 residues. The germline CDR1 and CDR2 sequences are MDHEN and SYDVKM. Here the CDR3 reads CAGGTGSTDTQYF. The CDR3 DNA is TGTGCCGGCGGGACAGGAAGCACAGATACGCAGTATTTT.

The chain has TRBV5-1 and TRBJ1-1; maybe TRBD1 (5 bases). The CDR3 is 15 amino acids. Germline V CDR1 and CDR2: SGHRS, YFSETQ. Trimming stripped 0 bases from V and 1 base from J, with 10 bases between. The CDR3 DNA sequence: TGCGCCAGCAGCTTGGGGGGGACTAAGAACACTGAAGCTTTCTTT. Protein: CASSLGGTKNTEAFF.

The chain is built from TRBV15 and TRBJ2-5; D is possibly TRBD1 (5 bases). The CDR3 has 15 residues. The germline gives CDR1 LNHNV, CDR2 YYDKDF (reference sequence). Trimming stripped 0 bases from V and 5 bases from J, with 13 bases between. The CDR3 nucleotides read TGTGCCACCAGCAGAGAAAGACAGCCCTGGGAGACCCAGTACTTC. It translates to CATSRERQPWETQYF.

Only one count was recorded for this clone. V gene TRBV2 combines with J gene TRBJ2-2; either TRBD1 or TRBD2 may supply D (7 bases each). Per the germline V gene, CDR1 is SNHLY and CDR2 is FYNNEI. Trimming took off 2 bases at V and 0 bases at J, with 13 bases between the two ends. The CDR3 contains 17 residues. The CDR3 DNA follows: TGTGCCAGCAGTGAATCCCAGGGGGGGCCGAACACCGGGGAGCTGTTTTTT. Protein product: CASSESQGGPNTGELFF.